This entry lists 31 T cell receptor beta chains sequenced from one sample in a study of radiation and T cells in renal cell carcinoma. The time point was: blood 2 weeks post-SBRT. Specified treatment: 15 Gy SBRT to primary tumor, nephrectomy 4 weeks later. Some clones are missing from TCRdb's copy, which holds only in-frame ones; the method was immunoSEQ multiplex PCR. Altogether about 120,000 clones are present, approximately 75% being singletons, with the ten largest covering 1.9%. Sequences were derived from blood, sampled from a patient whose treatment included radiotherapy and nephrectomy. Source of these receptors: an older woman with renal cell carcinoma.

The chain recombines TRBV4-1 with TRBJ2-5; the D gene could be TRBD1 or TRBD2 (5 bases each). CDR1 and CDR2 (germline): MGHRA, YSYEKL. The ends were cut back, 3 bases at V and 5 bases at J, with 22 bases in the middle. The CDR3 spans 17 residues. In nucleotides, the CDR3 is TGCGCCAGCAGCCAGGATACCGGGACGGACCTAGGCGAGACCCAGTACTTC. Translated: CASSQDTGTDLGETQYF.

This clone showed up just once. V is TRBV6-1 and J is TRBJ2-7; tentative D call: TRBD2 (7 bases). CDR1 is MNHNS, CDR2 SASEGT, per germline. The CDR3 has 15 amino acids. Trimming pared 7 bases from V and 4 bases from J, leaving 20 bases between. This CDR3 reads CASTETRGGSYEQYF. CDR3 sequence (DNA): TGTGCCAGCACTGAGACAAGGGGGGGATCATACGAGCAGTACTTC.

This clone came up a few times. This chain connects TRBV19 to TRBJ1-1; D is ambiguous. The CDR3 consists of 13 residues. Trimming took off 6 bases at V and 1 base at J, with 9 bases between the two ends. In germline, CDR1 is LNHDA, CDR2 SQIVND (reference sequence). CDR3 DNA: TGTGCCAGTAGCTTAACAGCGAACACTGAAGCTTTCTTT. This translates into CASSLTANTEAFF.

The CDR3 nucleotides are TGTGCCAGCAGTTCCGAGGACGGATCCTACGAGCAGTACTTC. It is translated as CASSSEDGSYEQYF. The rearrangement joins TRBV28 to TRBJ2-7; D not certain. Germline V gene sequence: CDR1 MDHEN, CDR2 SYDVKM. This CDR3 has 14 amino acids. V was cut by 4 bases and J by 1 base, with 11 bases left in between. Full variable domain (outside the CDR3, taken from reference TRBV28 and TRBJ2-7): DVKVTQSSRYLVKRTGEKVFLECVQDMDHENMFWYRQDPGLGLRLIYFSYDVKMKEKGDIPEGYSVSREKKERFSLILESASTNQTSMYLCASSSEDGSYEQYFGPGTRLTVT.

CDR3 coding DNA: TGTGCTAGTGGTTTGGTACTGAGACAGGGGGCAGATACGCAGTATTTT. Translated, it gives CASGLVLRQGADTQYF. This chain uses TRBV12-5 with TRBJ2-3; 9 positions match TRBD1. The V and J ends lost 0 bases and 4 bases, in that order; junction bases with no gene match: 5. The length of the CDR3 is 16 residues. The germline gives CDR1 LGHNT, CDR2 FRNRAP.

The gene calls are TRBV7-9 and TRBJ2-1; 9 positions agree with TRBD1. Trimming removed 6 bases from V and 7 bases from J; junction bases left unmatched: 10. The CDR3 is 15 residues long. Per the germline V gene, CDR1 is SEHNR and CDR2 is FQNEAQ (reference sequence). The CDR3, as DNA: TGTGCCAGCAGATTACCGGGACAGGGAGGGAATGAGCAGTTCTTC. Translation gives CASRLPGQGGNEQFF.

V and J are TRBV4-3 and TRBJ2-7; D gene unclear. V was trimmed by 1 base and J by 6 bases, leaving 10 bases between them. CDR1 and CDR2 (germline): LGHNA, YSLEER. The CDR3 runs 13 residues. CDR3: CASSQAPVGEQYF. The CDR3 DNA reads TGCGCCAGCAGCCAAGCTCCCGTCGGCGAGCAGTACTTC.

The chain recombines TRBV10-1 with TRBJ1-1, with unresolved D. Germline V gene data show CDR1 as WNHNN and CDR2 as SYGVQD (reference sequence). There are 13 residues in the CDR3. Trimming shortened V by 0 bases and J by 6 bases, and 8 bases separated the two germline ends. The CDR3 sequence: CASSESGGPEAFF. The CDR3 region has the DNA TGCGCCAGCAGTGAGTCCGGCGGGCCTGAAGCTTTCTTT.

This sequence joins TRBV30 and TRBJ1-1; 9 nucleotides line up with TRBD1. V shed 4 bases and J 6 bases; nucleotides not matched to a gene: 6. CDR3 length: 13 residues. Germline V gene sequence: CDR1 GTSNPN, CDR2 SVGIG (reference sequence). CDR3 DNA sequence: TGTGCCTGGAAGGGGGGACAGGGCGCTGAAGCTTTCTTT. Its protein is CAWKGGQGAEAFF.

The genes are TRBV9 and TRBJ2-3, with D possibly TRBD2 on 5 matching bases. The CDR3 consists of 16 residues. From germline, CDR1 is SGDLS and CDR2 YYNGEE. V was trimmed by 0 bases and J by 2 bases, leaving 13 bases between them. CDR3 sequence: CASSVAVGAATDTQYF. The CDR3 nucleotides read TGTGCCAGCAGCGTAGCAGTCGGAGCGGCCACAGATACGCAGTATTTT.

The V and J genes are TRBV7-9 and TRBJ2-7, with TRBD2 as a possible D gene (5 bases). This CDR3 comprises 14 residues. The V and J ends lost 5 bases and 0 bases respectively, with 11 bases between them. Germline CDR1 is SEHNR and CDR2 is FQNEAQ (reference sequence). CDR3 amino acids: CASSNLRDSYEQYF. The CDR3 coding sequence is TGTGCCAGCAGCAATCTCCGGGACTCCTACGAGCAGTACTTC.

The V gene is TRBV7-9, the J gene TRBJ2-7; 8 bases match TRBD1. Unmatched junction bases numbered 9, after V lost 5 bases and J lost 9 bases. The CDR3 has 13 amino acids. The V gene's germline CDR1 is SEHNR and CDR2 FQNEAQ (reference sequence). DNA of the CDR3: TGTGCCAGCAGCCCCGGGACAGGCCTGGGGCAGTACTTC. Translation: CASSPGTGLGQYF.

This sequence joins TRBV7-9 and TRBJ2-5; 8 bases line up with TRBD1. V was pared by 4 bases and J by 5 bases, with 6 bases of the junction left unmatched. The CDR3 length is 14 residues. Per the germline V gene, CDR1 is SEHNR and CDR2 is FQNEAQ (reference sequence). The DNA of the CDR3 is TGTGCCAGCAGCTCGACAGGGGCGTCGGAGACCCAGTACTTC. It yields the protein CASSSTGASETQYF. The full variable domain, completed using reference TRBV7-9 and TRBJ2-5, is DTGVSQNPRHKITKRGQNVTFRCDPISEHNRLYWYRQTLGQGPEFLTYFQNEAQLEKSRLLSDRFSAERPKGSFSTLEIQRTEQGDSAMYLCASSSTGASETQYFGPGTRLLVL.

The CDR3 protein is CASSERAQDEQFF. Here the CDR3 DNA reads TGCGCCAGCAGTGAGAGGGCGCAGGATGAGCAGTTCTTC. V and J are TRBV10-1 and TRBJ2-1; D call uncertain. CDR1 and CDR2 (germline): WNHNN, SYGVQD (reference sequence). The CDR3 is 13 residues long. The V end lost 2 bases, the J end lost 8 bases, and 10 bases lay between the germline ends.

This chain links TRBV6-6 with TRBJ2-7, with TRBD1 matching 8 bases. This CDR3 contains 15 residues. The V gene's germline CDR1 is MNHNY and CDR2 SVGAGI (reference sequence). J lost 5 bases, V lost 8 bases, and 14 bases had no gene match. The CDR3: CASRQSGQGFNEQYF. CDR3 bases: TGTGCCAGCCGGCAGAGCGGACAGGGTTTCAACGAGCAGTACTTC.

This chain uses TRBV6-5 with TRBJ2-7; no clear D. Germline V CDR1 and CDR2: MNHEY, SVGAGI. The V gene lost 2 bases and the J gene lost 3 bases, with 8 bases spanning the gap. The CDR3 is 13 residues long. The CDR3 sequence: CASSYRQFYEQYF. DNA for the CDR3: TGTGCCAGCAGTTACCGGCAGTTCTACGAGCAGTACTTC.

This CDR3 is CASSLFQNQETQYF. CDR3 DNA sequence: TGTGCCAGCAGCTTATTTCAAAATCAAGAGACCCAGTACTTC. The J gene is TRBJ2-5, the V gene TRBV7-2; D unclear. Germline V gene lookup returns CDR1 SGHTA and CDR2 FQGNSA. The CDR3 loop spans 14 amino acids. The V end lost 2 bases, the J end lost 2 bases, and 9 bases lay between the germline ends.

This clone was seen more than once but under ten times. V gene TRBV19 combines with J gene TRBJ1-2; the D gene is possibly TRBD1 (5 bases). Germline-derived CDR1 and CDR2 are LNHDA and SQIVND (reference sequence). V lost 3 bases and J 9 bases, leaving 14 bases between the germline ends. The CDR3 runs to 13 residues. The CDR3 DNA reads as TGTGCCAGTAGTATCAGGGAAGGGGAGAGCTACACCTTC. Its translation: CASSIREGESYTF.

The genes are TRBV6-5 and TRBJ2-5; 7 bases map to TRBD1. The J call may be in error: the DNA end matches TRBJ2-7 better. This CDR3 is 16 amino acids long. CDR1 is MNHEY and CDR2 is SVGAGI in the germline V gene. The CDR3 loop is CASSYGGQKGTNEQYF. CDR3 DNA sequence: TGTGCCAGCAGTTACGGGGGACAGAAGGGTACTAACGAGCAGTACTTC.

This clone was picked up one time. The chain combines TRBV11-2 with TRBJ2-7; D is perhaps TRBD2 (5 bases). The CDR3 totals 17 residues. The V end was cut by 0 bases, the J end by 2 bases, with 17 bases between. The germline CDR1 and CDR2 sequences are SGHAT and FQNNGV. The CDR3 protein is CASSLDGGGGQTYEQYF. The CDR3 DNA reads TGTGCCAGCAGCTTAGATGGAGGTGGCGGGCAAACCTACGAGCAGTACTTC.

This rearrangement joins TRBV19 to TRBJ1-2; 7 nucleotides line up with TRBD1. Germline lookup yields CDR1 LNHDA and CDR2 SQIVND (reference sequence). The CDR3 totals 14 residues. The trim removed 5 bases at V and 0 bases at J, leaving 3 bases unmatched. In DNA, the CDR3 is TGTGCCAGTAGTCCGGGACAGCCTAACTATGGCTACACCTTC. Translating gives CASSPGQPNYGYTF.

This chain connects TRBV6-5 to TRBJ2-7; possibly TRBD2 for D (6 bases). The CDR3 extends over 15 amino acids. Germline CDR1 reads MNHEY; CDR2 reads SVGAGI. The germline V and J ends were trimmed by 6 bases and 3 bases, with 18 bases remaining between them. For the CDR3, the DNA is TGTGCCAGCAGCCCACGGGTAGCGGTTGGCTACGAGCAGTACTTC. Its translation: CASSPRVAVGYEQYF.

The V gene is TRBV11-2, the J gene TRBJ2-7; D possibly matches TRBD1 or TRBD2 (5 bases each). Germline CDR1 and CDR2: SGHAT and FQNNGV. V was pared by 6 bases and J by 7 bases, with 13 bases between. This CDR3 contains 12 residues. This CDR3 reads CASRGRAGEQYF. CDR3 nucleotide sequence: TGTGCCAGCAGGGGACGGGCCGGGGAGCAGTACTTC.

This chain links TRBV28 with TRBJ1-1; D not certain. CDR3 length equals 13 residues. The V and J ends lost 2 bases and 11 bases respectively, with 15 bases between them. Germline lookup yields CDR1 MDHEN and CDR2 SYDVKM. The CDR3 DNA reads TGTGCCAGCAGTTTAATGGACTCTCCGCATGCTTTCTTT. Its protein product is CASSLMDSPHAFF.

The chain recombines TRBV9 with TRBJ2-2; D unclear. The CDR3 has 15 residues. V was cut by 0 bases and J by 9 bases, with 15 bases left in between. Germline CDR1 reads SGDLS; CDR2 reads YYNGEE. CDR3 in amino acids: CASSVDGLPSRELFF. The DNA of the CDR3 is TGTGCCAGCAGCGTAGATGGTCTTCCCAGCCGGGAGCTGTTTTTT. The complete variable domain, with remaining parts taken from reference TRBV9 and TRBJ2-2, reads DSGVTQTPKHLITATGQRVTLRCSPRSGDLSVYWYQQSLDQGLQFLIQYYNGEERAKGNILERFSAQQFPDLHSELNLSSLELGDSALYFCASSVDGLPSRELFFGEGSRLTVL.

The rearrangement links TRBV6-5 to TRBJ2-2; D remains unclear. The V end was cut by 2 bases, the J end by 3 bases, with 4 bases between. The V gene's germline CDR1 is MNHEY and CDR2 SVGAGI. The CDR3 loop spans 13 amino acids. CDR3 DNA sequence: TGTGCCAGCAGTTACAAGTACACCGGGGAGCTGTTTTTT. Protein: CASSYKYTGELFF.

In its sample, this clone was seen a few times. V and J are TRBV18 and TRBJ2-7; D is uncertain. Trimming removed 2 bases at V and 3 bases at J, with 11 bases between. CDR1 and CDR2 (germline): KGHSH, LQKENI. This CDR3 is built from 14 residues. The CDR3 here is CASSPALWGYEQYF. The CDR3 DNA follows: TGTGCCAGCTCACCAGCGTTATGGGGCTACGAGCAGTACTTC.

V gene TRBV9 combines with J gene TRBJ1-1; 8 bases align to TRBD1. V was pared by 3 bases and J by 1 base, with 2 bases of the junction left unmatched. Germline V gives CDR1 SGDLS, CDR2 YYNGEE. This CDR3 contains 14 residues. The CDR3 DNA reads as TGTGCCAGCAGCGCGGACAGGGCGAACACTGAAGCTTTCTTT. The encoded protein is CASSADRANTEAFF.

This clone was counted many times. The chain joins TRBV7-9 to TRBJ2-1; no definite D call. The V gene lost 5 bases and the J gene lost 10 bases, with 18 bases spanning the gap. The germline V gene has CDR1 SEHNR and CDR2 FQNEAQ (reference sequence). CDR3 size: 14 residues. CDR3 bases: TGTGCCAGCAGCCAAGTCGTTCCGGATGAGGAGCAGTTCTTC. Translation gives CASSQVVPDEEQFF.

This clone came up once. V is TRBV19 and J is TRBJ2-7; 7 positions agree with TRBD2. V dropped 3 bases and J dropped 2; count of bases not matched to a gene: 4. The length of the CDR3 is 14 residues. Germline lookup yields CDR1 LNHDA and CDR2 SQIVND (reference sequence). Here the CDR3 DNA reads TGTGCCAGTAGTATGGGAGGGTTTGCCTACGAGCAGTACTTC. Amino acids: CASSMGGFAYEQYF.

V gene TRBV27 combines with J gene TRBJ2-2; D is uncertain. The V end lost 5 bases, the J end lost 4 bases, and 8 bases lay between the germline ends. The CDR3 has 13 amino acids. The germline V gene has CDR1 MNHEY and CDR2 SMNVEV (reference sequence). The CDR3 sequence: CASSRTVTGELFF. CDR3 DNA sequence: TGTGCCAGCAGTCGAACCGTCACCGGGGAGCTGTTTTTT.